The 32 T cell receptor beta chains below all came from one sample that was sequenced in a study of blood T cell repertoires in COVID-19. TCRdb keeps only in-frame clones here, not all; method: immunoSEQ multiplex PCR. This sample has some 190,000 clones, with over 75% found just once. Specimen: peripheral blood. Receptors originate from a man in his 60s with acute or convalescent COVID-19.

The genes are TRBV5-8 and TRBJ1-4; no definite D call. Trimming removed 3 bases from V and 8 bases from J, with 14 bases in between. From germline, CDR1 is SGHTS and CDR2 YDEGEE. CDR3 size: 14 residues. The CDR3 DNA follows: TGTGCCAGCAGCTCGTCGGGTCTGGAAGAAAAACTGTTTTTT. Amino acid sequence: CASSSSGLEEKLFF. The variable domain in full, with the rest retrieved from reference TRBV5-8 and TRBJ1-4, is EAGVTQSPTHLIKTRGQQATLRCSPISGHTSVYWYQQALGLGLQFLLWYDEGEERNRGNFPPRFSGRQFPNYSSELNVNALELEDSALYLCASSSSGLEEKLFFGSGTQLSVL.

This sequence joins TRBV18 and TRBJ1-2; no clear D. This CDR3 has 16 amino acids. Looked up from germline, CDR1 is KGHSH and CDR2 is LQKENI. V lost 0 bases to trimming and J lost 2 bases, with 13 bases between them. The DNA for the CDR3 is TGTGCCAGCTCACCACCGCTAGGCAGCGCGAACTATGGCTACACCTTC. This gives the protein CASSPPLGSANYGYTF.

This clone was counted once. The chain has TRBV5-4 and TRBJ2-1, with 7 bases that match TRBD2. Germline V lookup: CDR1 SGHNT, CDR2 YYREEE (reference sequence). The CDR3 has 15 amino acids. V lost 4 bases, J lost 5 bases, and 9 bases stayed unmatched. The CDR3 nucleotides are TGTGCCAGCAGCGAGGCTAAGCGGGGCAACAATGAGCAGTTCTTC. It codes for CASSEAKRGNNEQFF.

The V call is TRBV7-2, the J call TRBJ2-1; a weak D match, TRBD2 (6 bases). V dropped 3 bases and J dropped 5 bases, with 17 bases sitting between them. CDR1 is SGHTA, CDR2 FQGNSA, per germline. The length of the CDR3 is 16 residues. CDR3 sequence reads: CASSFTVGRVHNEQFF. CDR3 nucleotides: TGTGCCAGCAGCTTTACAGTCGGGAGAGTCCACAATGAGCAGTTCTTC.

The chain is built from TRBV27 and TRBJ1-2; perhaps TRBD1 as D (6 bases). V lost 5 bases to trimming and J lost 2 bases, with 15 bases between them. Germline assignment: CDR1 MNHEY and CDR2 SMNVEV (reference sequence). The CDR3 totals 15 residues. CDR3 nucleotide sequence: TGTGCCAGCAGTCCCTCACAGGGCACAAACTATGGCTACACCTTC. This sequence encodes CASSPSQGTNYGYTF.

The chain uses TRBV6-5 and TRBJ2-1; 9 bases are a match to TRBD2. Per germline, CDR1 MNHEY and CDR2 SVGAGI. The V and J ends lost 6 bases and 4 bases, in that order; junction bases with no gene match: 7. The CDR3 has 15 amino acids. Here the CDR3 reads CASRATSGLYNEQFF. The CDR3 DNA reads TGTGCCAGCAGGGCAACTAGCGGGCTTTACAATGAGCAGTTCTTC.

The CDR3 sequence: CATSRDRDRNTIYF. CDR3 DNA: TGTGCCACCAGCAGAGATCGAGACAGAAACACCATATATTTT. This chain connects TRBV15 to TRBJ1-3, with D hard to call. V lost 0 bases, J lost 5 bases, and 8 bases lay in between. The CDR3 is 14 amino acids. Germline V lookup: CDR1 LNHNV, CDR2 YYDKDF (reference sequence).

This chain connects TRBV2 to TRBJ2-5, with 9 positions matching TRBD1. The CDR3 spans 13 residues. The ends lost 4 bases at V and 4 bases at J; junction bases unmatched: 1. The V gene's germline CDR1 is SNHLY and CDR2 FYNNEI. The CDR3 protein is CASSVGQGETQYF. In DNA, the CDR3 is TGTGCCAGCAGTGTGGGACAGGGAGAGACCCAGTACTTC. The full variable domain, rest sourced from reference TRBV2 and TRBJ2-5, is EPEVTQTPSHQVTQMGQEVILRCVPISNHLYFYWYRQILGQKVEFLVSFYNNEISEKSEIFDDQFSVERPDGSNFTLKIRSTKLEDSAMYFCASSVGQGETQYFGPGTRLLVL.

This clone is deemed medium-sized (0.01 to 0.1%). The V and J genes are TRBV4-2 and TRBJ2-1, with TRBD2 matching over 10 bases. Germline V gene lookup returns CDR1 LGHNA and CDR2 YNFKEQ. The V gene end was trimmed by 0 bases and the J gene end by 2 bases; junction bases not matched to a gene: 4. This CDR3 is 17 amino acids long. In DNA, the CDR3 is TGTGCCAGCAGCCAAGAGGCTAGCGGGAGTGCCTACAATGAGCAGTTCTTC. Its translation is CASSQEASGSAYNEQFF.

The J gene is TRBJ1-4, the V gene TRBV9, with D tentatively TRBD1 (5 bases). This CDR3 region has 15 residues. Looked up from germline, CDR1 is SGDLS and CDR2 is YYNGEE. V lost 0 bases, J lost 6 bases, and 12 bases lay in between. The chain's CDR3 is CASSVGPGGDEKLFF. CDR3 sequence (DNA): TGTGCCAGCAGCGTAGGTCCGGGGGGAGATGAAAAACTGTTTTTT.

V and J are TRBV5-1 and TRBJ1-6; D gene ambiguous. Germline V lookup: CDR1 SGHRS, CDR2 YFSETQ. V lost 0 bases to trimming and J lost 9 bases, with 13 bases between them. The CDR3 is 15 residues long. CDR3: CASSLGEAGSSPLHF. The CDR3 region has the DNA TGCGCCAGCAGCTTGGGCGAGGCGGGGAGTTCACCCCTCCACTTT.

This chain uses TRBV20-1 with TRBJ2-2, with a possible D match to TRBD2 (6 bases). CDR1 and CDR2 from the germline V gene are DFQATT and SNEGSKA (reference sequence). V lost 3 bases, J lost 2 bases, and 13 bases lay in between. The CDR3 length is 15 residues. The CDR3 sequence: CSASRLAPNTGELFF. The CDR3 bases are TGCAGTGCTAGTCGGCTAGCGCCCAACACCGGGGAGCTGTTTTTT.

CDR3 sequence (DNA): TGTGCCAGCAGTGATTCCCTAGCGGCAAATGAGCAGTTCTTC. Residues: CASSDSLAANEQFF. The J gene is TRBJ2-1, the V gene TRBV6-1, with 7 bases matching TRBD2. V shed 3 bases and J 7 bases; nucleotides not matched to a gene: 6. This CDR3 contains 14 residues. CDR1 is MNHNS, CDR2 SASEGT, per germline.

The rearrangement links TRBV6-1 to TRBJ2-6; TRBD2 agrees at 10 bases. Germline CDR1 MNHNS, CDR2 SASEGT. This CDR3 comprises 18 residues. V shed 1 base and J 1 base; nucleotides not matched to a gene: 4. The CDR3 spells CASSEGLAGASGANVLTF. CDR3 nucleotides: TGTGCCAGCAGTGAAGGCCTAGCGGGAGCTTCTGGGGCCAACGTCCTGACTTTC.

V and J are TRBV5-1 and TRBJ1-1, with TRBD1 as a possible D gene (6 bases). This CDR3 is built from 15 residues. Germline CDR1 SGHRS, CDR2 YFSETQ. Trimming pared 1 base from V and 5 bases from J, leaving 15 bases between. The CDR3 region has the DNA TGCGCCAGCAGCTTGATGGGGCAGGGGAAGACTGAAGCTTTCTTT. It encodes CASSLMGQGKTEAFF. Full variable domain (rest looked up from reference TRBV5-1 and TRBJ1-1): KAGVTQTPRYLIKTRGQQVTLSCSPISGHRSVSWYQQTPGQGLQFLFEYFSETQRNKGNFPGRFSGRQFSNSRSEMNVSTLELGDSALYLCASSLMGQGKTEAFFGQGTRLTVV.

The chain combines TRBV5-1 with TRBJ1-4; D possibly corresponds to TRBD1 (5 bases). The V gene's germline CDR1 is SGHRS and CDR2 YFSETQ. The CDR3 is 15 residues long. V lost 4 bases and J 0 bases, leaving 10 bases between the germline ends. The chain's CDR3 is CASSPQGATNEKLFF. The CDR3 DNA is TGCGCCAGCAGCCCCCAGGGCGCAACTAATGAAAAACTGTTTTTT.

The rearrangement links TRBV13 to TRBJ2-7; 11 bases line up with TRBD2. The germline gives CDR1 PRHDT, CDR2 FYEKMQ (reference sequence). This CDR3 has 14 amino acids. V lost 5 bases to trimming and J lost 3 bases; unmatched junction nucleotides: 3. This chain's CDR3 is CASSPLAGGYEQYF. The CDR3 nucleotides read TGTGCCAGCAGCCCTCTAGCGGGAGGCTACGAGCAGTACTTC.

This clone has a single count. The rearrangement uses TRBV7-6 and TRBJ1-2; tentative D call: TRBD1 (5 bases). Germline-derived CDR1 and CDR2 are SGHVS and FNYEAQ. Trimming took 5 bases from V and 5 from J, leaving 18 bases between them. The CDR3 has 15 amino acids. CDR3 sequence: CASSLGQGPLYGYTF. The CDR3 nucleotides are TGTGCCAGCAGCCTGGGGCAGGGCCCATTATATGGCTACACCTTC.

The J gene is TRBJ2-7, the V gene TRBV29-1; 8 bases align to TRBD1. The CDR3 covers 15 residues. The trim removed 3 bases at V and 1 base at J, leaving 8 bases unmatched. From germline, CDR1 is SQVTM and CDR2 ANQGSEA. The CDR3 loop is CSVEKPGGASYEQYF. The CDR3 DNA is TGCAGCGTTGAGAAACCAGGGGGCGCGTCCTACGAGCAGTACTTC.

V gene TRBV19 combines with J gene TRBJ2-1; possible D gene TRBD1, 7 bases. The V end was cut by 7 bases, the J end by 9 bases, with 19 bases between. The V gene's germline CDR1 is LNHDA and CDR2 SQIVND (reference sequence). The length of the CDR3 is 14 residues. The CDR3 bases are TGTGCCAGTACGGTCGGAGATCAGGGGGGTGAGCAGTTCTTC. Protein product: CASTVGDQGGEQFF. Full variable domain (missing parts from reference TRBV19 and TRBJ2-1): DGGITQSPKYLFRKEGQNVTLSCEQNLNHDAMYWYRQDPGQGLRLIYYSQIVNDFQKGDIAEGYSVSREKKESFPLTVTSAQKNPTAFYLCASTVGDQGGEQFFGPGTRLTVL.

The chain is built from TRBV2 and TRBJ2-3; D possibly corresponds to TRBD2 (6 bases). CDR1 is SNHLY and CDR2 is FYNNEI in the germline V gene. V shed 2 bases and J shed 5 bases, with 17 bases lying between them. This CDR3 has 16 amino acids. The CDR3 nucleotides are TGTGCCAGCAGTGAATCGGTAGCGGAGGAGGAAGATACGCAGTATTTT. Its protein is CASSESVAEEEDTQYF.

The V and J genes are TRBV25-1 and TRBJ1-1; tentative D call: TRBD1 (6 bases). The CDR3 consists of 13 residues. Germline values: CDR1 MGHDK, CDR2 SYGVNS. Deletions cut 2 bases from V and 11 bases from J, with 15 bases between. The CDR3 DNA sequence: TGTGCCAGCAGTGAAGCAGGGGTGTTATGGGCTTTCTTT. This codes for CASSEAGVLWAFF.

CDR3 loop: CASSIVGDTGTGETYEQYF. In DNA form, the CDR3 reads TGTGCCAGTAGTATAGTCGGAGATACCGGGACAGGGGAAACCTACGAGCAGTACTTC. The V and J genes are TRBV19 and TRBJ2-7; 10 nucleotides line up with TRBD1. J was trimmed by 2 bases and V by 1 base; bases with no gene match: 14. Germline assignment: CDR1 LNHDA and CDR2 SQIVND (reference sequence). The length of the CDR3 is 19 residues.

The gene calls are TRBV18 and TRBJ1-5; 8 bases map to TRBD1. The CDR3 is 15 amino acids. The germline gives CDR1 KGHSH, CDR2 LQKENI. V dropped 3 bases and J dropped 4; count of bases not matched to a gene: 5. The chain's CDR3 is CASSPKDRDNQPQHF. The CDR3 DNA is TGTGCCAGCTCACCGAAGGACAGGGATAATCAGCCCCAGCATTTT.

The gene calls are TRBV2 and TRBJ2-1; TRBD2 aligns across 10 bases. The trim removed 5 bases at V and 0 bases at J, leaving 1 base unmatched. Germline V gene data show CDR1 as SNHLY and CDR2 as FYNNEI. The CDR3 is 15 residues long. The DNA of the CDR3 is TGTGCCAGCAGTACTAGCGGGGTCTCCTACAATGAGCAGTTCTTC. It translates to CASSTSGVSYNEQFF. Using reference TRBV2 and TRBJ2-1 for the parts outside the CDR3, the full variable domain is EPEVTQTPSHQVTQMGQEVILRCVPISNHLYFYWYRQILGQKVEFLVSFYNNEISEKSEIFDDQFSVERPDGSNFTLKIRSTKLEDSAMYFCASSTSGVSYNEQFFGPGTRLTVL.

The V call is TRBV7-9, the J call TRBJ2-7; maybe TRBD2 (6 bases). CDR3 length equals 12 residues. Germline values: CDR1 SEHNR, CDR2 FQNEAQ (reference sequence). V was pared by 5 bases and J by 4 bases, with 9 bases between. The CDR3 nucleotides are TGTGCCAGCAGCGCCGGAGGGTACGAGCAGTACTTC. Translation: CASSAGGYEQYF.

CDR3 residues: CASSPTSGGNEQFF. DNA for the CDR3: TGTGCCAGCAGCCCGACTAGCGGGGGAAATGAGCAGTTCTTC. The V call is TRBV7-3, the J call TRBJ2-1; TRBD2 matches 12 bases. With 5 bases clipped from V and 7 bases from J, the junction kept 3 bases outside the gene matches. Germline V lookup: CDR1 SGHTA, CDR2 FQGTGA. This CDR3 has 14 residues.

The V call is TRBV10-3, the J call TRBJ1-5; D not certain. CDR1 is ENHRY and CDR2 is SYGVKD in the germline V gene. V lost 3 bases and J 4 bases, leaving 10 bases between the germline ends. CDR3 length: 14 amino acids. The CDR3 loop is CAISEFGQNQPQHF. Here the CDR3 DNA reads TGTGCCATCAGTGAATTTGGGCAGAATCAGCCCCAGCATTTT.

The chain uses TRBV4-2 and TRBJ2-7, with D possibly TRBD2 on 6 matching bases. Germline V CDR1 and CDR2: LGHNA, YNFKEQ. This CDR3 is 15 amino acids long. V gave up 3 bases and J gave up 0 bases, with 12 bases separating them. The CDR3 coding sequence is TGTGCCAGCAGCCAGGCCGGGACTGGCTCCTACGAGCAGTACTTC. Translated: CASSQAGTGSYEQYF.

For the CDR3, the DNA is TGTGCCAGCATTCACACAGTTATCCCCGGGACAGGTACGCAACGTGAGCAGTTCTTC. The encoded protein is CASIHTVIPGTGTQREQFF. This chain connects TRBV27 to TRBJ2-1; 8 bases map to TRBD1. Germline V gene data show CDR1 as MNHEY and CDR2 as SMNVEV (reference sequence). Trimming took 7 bases from V and 9 from J; bases not matched to a gene: 26. This CDR3 contains 19 residues.

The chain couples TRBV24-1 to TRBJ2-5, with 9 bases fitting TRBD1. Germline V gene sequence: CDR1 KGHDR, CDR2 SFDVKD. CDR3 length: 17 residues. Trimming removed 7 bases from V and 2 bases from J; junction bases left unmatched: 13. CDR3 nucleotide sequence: TGTGCCACCAGCCCGGACAGGGGATTAAGAGGACAAGAGACCCAGTACTTC. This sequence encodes CATSPDRGLRGQETQYF.

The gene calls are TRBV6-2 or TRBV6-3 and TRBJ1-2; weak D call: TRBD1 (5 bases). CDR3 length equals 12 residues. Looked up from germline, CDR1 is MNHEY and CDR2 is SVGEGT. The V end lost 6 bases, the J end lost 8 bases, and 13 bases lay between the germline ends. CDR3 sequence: CASSRQKRGYTF. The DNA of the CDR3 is TGTGCCAGCAGCAGACAGAAGAGGGGCTACACCTTC.